This T cell receptor beta chain was sequenced for a study of cytomegalovirus exposure and HLA in healthy donors. Study summary: The 90 to 150 validation repertoires used the same platform as the approximately 670 first-cohort repertoires (as reported by a later analysis). Study outcomes and limitations: Overall, roughly 170 TCR beta chains were annotated as cytomegalovirus-associated.

Produced via immunoSEQ multiplex PCR; TCRdb's table is partial and in-frame only. Counted here are about 220,000 clones, about 90% occurring once; the ten biggest clones make up 0.8% to 1.2%. For this clone: Antigen specificity is unknown.

Germline V gene sequence: CDR1 SGHDN, CDR2 FVKESK. This CDR3 contains 14 residues. V lost 4 bases and J lost 4, with 14 bases in between. The study drew the donors from its 120-subject validation cohort, separate from the roughly 710-subject first cohort. Sequencing input: PBMCs. This TCR was recovered from a woman aged 18-35 years in good health and CMV-seronegative. This sequence joins TRBV14 and TRBJ2-7, with unresolved D. The CDR3 region has the DNA TGTGCCAGCAGCCCTAAGTACAGTAGATACGAGCAGTACTTC. Its protein product is CASSPKYSRYEQYF.